This record looks at one TCR beta chain sequence and its context. The antigen remains unidentified. Profiled with immunoSEQ multiplex PCR; TCRdb holds only in-frame clones, not every one. There are 75,000 to 100,000 clones in the sample; 82% occur only once, and 3% to 3.5% lies in the top ten. This specimen belongs to a study of radiotherapy plus CTLA-4 blockade in lung cancer. The CDR3 extends over 17 amino acids. The ends were cut back, 2 bases at V and 0 bases at J, with 11 bases in the middle. Per the germline V gene, CDR1 is MNHNS and CDR2 is SASEGT. Whole-study findings and limits: In blood, after radiotherapy plus ipilimumab, tumor-derived TCR clones expanded.

Focal radiation was given together with CTLA-4 blockade (ipilimumab) to patients with chemo-refractory metastatic non-small-cell lung cancer. The sequencing here drew on peripheral blood, taken from a patient treated with radiotherapy plus ipilimumab. This clonotype was obtained from a human donor with non-small cell lung cancer who had a partial response to radiotherapy plus ipilimumab. The chain is built from TRBV6-1 and TRBJ2-6; D unresolved. The CDR3 nucleotides are TGTGCCAGCAGTGAATTGGTTACTTACTCTGGGGCCAACGTCCTGACTTTC. This encodes CASSELVTYSGANVLTF.